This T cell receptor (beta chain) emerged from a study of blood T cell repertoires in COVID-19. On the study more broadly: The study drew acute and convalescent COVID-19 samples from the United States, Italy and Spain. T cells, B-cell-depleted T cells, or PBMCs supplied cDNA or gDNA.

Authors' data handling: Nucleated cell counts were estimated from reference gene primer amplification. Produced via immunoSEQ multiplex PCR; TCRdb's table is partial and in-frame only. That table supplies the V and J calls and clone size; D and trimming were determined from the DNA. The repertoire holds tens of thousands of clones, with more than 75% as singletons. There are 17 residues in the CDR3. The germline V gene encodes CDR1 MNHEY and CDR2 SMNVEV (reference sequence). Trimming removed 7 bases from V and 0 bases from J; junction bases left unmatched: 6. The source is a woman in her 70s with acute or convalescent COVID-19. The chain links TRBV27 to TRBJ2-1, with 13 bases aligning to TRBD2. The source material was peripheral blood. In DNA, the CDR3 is TGTGCCAGCACCGGGACTAGCGGGAAGAGCTCCTACAATGAGCAGTTCTTC. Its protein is CASTGTSGKSSYNEQFF.